This entry is about one T cell receptor (beta chain). There are 13 residues in the CDR3. V was pared by 0 bases and J by 6 bases, with 5 bases between. Germline V CDR1 and CDR2: WSHSY, SAAADI. The record originates from a study of blood T cell repertoires in COVID-19. At the level of the study: Italy, Spain and the United States were the sources of the convalescent and acute COVID-19 samples. The cDNA or gDNA used as material had been derived from T cells, B-cell-depleted T cells, or PBMCs.

Per the study methods: Reference gene primer amplification in the assay estimated nucleated cell counts. Sequencing used immunoSEQ multiplex PCR; TCRdb keeps in-frame clones, though not all of them. V and J calls and clone size are as listed in that table; D and trimming were resolved from the DNA. The data contain about 430,000 clones, approximately 92% of them singletons. The origin of this receptor is a man aged 25 to 40 who had recovered from COVID-19. The gene calls are TRBV10-2 and TRBJ2-2; D ambiguous. What was sequenced was PBMCs or T cells enriched from blood (not recorded which). The CDR3, as DNA: TGCGCCAGCAGTGAGTCGAGTGCCGGGGAGCTGTTTTTT. Translated: CASSESSAGELFF.